What follows is one TCR beta chain and its context. Its antigen remains unidentified. The data belong to a study of human versus mouse CDR3 diversity and MHC coevolution. Whole-study results and caveats: Human T cells were selected on six MHC II alleles. On average, humans showed more CDR3 deletions and insertions than mice. iCHAO1 estimated the human TCR beta repertoire at 1.5 million to 2 million clonotypes.

This table comes from immunoSEQ multiplex PCR, and its TCRdb copy is limited to in-frame clones, with some not included. Here the sample spans roughly 80,000 clones, about nine tenths being singletons. This CDR3 region has 16 residues. V dropped 3 bases and J dropped 6; count of bases not matched to a gene: 8. Germline CDR1 reads SGHNT; CDR2 reads YYREEE (reference sequence). Sequenced input: naive CD4+ T cells from blood. Subset: CD45RO-negative CD62L-positive naive CD4 T cells. This rearrangement joins TRBV5-4 to TRBJ2-1, with TRBD2 matching 11 bases. This receptor was obtained from a person aged 30-69 years in good health. CDR3 bases: TGTGCCAGCAGCTCGCCGACTAGCGGGGTACTCAATGAGCAGTTCTTC. As protein: CASSSPTSGVLNEQFF.